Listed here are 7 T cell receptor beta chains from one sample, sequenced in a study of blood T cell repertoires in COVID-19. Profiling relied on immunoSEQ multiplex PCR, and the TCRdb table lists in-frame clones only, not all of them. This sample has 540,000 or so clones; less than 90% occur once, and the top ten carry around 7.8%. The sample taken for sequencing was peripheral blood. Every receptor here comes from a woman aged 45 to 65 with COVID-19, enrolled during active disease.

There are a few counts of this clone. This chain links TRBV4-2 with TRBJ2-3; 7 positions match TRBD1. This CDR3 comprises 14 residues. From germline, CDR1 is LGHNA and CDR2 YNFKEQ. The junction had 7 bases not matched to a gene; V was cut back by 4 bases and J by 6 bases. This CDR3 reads CASSPDRDGDTQYF. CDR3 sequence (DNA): TGTGCCAGCAGCCCTGACAGGGATGGGGATACGCAGTATTTT.

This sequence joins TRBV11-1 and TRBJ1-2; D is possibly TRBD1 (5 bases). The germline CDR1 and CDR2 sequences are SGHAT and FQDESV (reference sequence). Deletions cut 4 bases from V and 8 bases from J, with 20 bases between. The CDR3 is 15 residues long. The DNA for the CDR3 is TGTGCCAGCAGCTCCGTTTTGGCAGGGCTTAAAGGCTACACCTTC. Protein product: CASSSVLAGLKGYTF.

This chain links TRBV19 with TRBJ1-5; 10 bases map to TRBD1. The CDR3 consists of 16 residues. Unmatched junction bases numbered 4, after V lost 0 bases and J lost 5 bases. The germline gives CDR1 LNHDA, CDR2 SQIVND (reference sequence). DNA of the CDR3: TGTGCCAGTAGTATAGAATTGGGACAGGGGTATCAGCCCCAGCATTTT. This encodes CASSIELGQGYQPQHF.

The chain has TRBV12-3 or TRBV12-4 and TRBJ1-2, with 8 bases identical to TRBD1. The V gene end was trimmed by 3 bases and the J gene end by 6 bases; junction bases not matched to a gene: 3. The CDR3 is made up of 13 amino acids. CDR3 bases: TGTGCCAGCAGTTTTGGACAGGGCCATGGCTACACCTTC. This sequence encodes CASSFGQGHGYTF.

CDR3 in DNA: TGTGCCAGCAGCTTTGGGAGCTCTGGGGCCAACGTCCTGACTTTC. The encoded protein is CASSFGSSGANVLTF. The chain carries TRBV11-1 and TRBJ2-6, with a possible D match to TRBD2 (5 bases). The ends were cut back, 3 bases at V and 0 bases at J, with 6 bases in the middle. The V gene's germline CDR1 is SGHAT and CDR2 FQDESV (reference sequence). The CDR3 is 15 amino acids. The entire variable domain, with the rest obtained from reference TRBV11-1 and TRBJ2-6, is as follows: EAEVAQSPRYKITEKSQAVAFWCDPISGHATLYWYRQILGQGPELLVQFQDESVVDDSQLPKDRFSAERLKGVDSTLKIQPAELGDSAMYLCASSFGSSGANVLTFGAGSRLTVL.

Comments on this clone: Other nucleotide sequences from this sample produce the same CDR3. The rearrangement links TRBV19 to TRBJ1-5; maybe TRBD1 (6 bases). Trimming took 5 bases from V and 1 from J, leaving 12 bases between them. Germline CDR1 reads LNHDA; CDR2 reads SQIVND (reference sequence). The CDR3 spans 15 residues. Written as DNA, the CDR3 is TGTGCCAGTAGTGGAACAGGGAGCAGCAATCAGCCCCAGCATTTT. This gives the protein CASSGTGSSNQPQHF.

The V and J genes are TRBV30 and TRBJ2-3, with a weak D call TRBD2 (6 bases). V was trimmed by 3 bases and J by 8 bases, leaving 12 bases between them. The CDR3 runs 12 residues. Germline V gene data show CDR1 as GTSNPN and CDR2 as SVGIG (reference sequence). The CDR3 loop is CAWSPGVGTQYF. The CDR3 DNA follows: TGTGCCTGGAGCCCGGGGGTGGGTACGCAGTATTTT.